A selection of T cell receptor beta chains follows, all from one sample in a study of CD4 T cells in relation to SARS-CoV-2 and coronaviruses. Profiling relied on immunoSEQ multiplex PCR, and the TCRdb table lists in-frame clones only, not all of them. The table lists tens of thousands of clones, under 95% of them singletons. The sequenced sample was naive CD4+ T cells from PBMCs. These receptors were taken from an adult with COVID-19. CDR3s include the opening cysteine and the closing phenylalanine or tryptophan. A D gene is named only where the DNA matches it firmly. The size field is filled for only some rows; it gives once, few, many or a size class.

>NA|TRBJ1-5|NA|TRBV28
CASSLGGALNQPQHF
TGTGCCAGCAGTTTAGGGGGGGCCCTAAATCAGCCCCAGCATTTT
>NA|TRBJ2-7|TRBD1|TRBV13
CASSSPGQGTYEQYF
TGTGCCAGCAGCTCCCCGGGACAGGGTACCTACGAGCAGTACTTC
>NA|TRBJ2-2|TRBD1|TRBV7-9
CASSYRQGPNTGELFF
TGTGCCAGCAGCTATAGACAGGGACCGAACACCGGGGAGCTGTTTTTT
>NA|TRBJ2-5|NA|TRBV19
CASSMRQGRGETQYF
TGTGCCAGTAGTATGCGGCAGGGGAGGGGAGAGACCCAGTACTTC
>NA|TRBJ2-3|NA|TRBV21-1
CASSNGGPNGEHTDTQYF
TGTGCCAGCAGCAATGGGGGCCCTAACGGGGAACACACAGATACGCAGTATTTT
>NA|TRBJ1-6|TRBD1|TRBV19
CASSLTGQGATGSPLHF
TGTGCCAGTAGTCTCACCGGACAGGGGGCGACGGGTTCACCCCTCCACTTT
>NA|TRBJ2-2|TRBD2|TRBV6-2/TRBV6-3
CASSNLAGGASGELFF
TGTGCCAGCAGTAACCTAGCGGGAGGGGCTTCCGGGGAGCTGTTTTTT
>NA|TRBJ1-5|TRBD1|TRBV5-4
CASSQKRQGQSNQPQHF
TGTGCCAGCAGCCAAAAAAGACAGGGGCAGAGCAATCAGCCCCAGCATTTT
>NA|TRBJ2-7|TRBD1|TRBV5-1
CASSLGQGAAYEQYF
TGCGCCAGCAGCTTGGGGCAGGGGGCGGCCTACGAGCAGTACTTC
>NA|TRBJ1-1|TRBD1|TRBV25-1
CASSESRTGIDTEAFF
TGTGCCAGCAGTGAAAGCCGGACAGGGATTGACACTGAAGCTTTCTTT
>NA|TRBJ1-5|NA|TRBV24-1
CATSDSGLPQHF
TGTGCCACCAGTGATTCAGGCCTACCCCAGCATTTT
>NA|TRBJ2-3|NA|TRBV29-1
CSVVGDETDTQYF
TGCAGCGTTGTGGGGGATGAAACAGATACGCAGTATTTT
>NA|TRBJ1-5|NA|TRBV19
CASSIERQSNQPQHF
TGTGCCAGTAGTATAGAGAGACAGAGCAATCAGCCCCAGCATTTT
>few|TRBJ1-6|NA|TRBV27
CASRQGGSPLHF
TGTGCCAGCAGACAGGGCGGTTCACCCCTCCACTTT
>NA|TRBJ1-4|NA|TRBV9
CASSGGTDATNEKLFF
TGTGCCAGCAGCGGGGGGACGGACGCAACTAATGAAAAACTGTTTTTT
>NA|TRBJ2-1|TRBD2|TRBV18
CASSRNSGRTYNEQFF
TGTGCCAGCTCACGAAATAGCGGGAGAACCTACAATGAGCAGTTCTTC
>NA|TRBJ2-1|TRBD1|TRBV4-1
CASSQEQKRGQGNEQFF
TGCGCCAGCAGCCAAGAACAAAAACGGGGACAGGGCAATGAGCAGTTCTTC
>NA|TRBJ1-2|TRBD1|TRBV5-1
CASSPSGQGGHGYTF
TGCGCCAGCAGTCCGTCAGGACAGGGGGGACATGGCTACACCTTC
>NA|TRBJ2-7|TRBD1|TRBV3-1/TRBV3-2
CASSQGTGHYEQYF
TGTGCCAGCAGCCAGGGGACAGGGCATTACGAGCAGTACTTC
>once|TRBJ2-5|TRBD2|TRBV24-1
CATSDLKLAGETQYF
TGTGCCACCAGTGATTTGAAGCTAGCGGGAGAGACCCAGTACTTC
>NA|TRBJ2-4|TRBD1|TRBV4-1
CASSQDPGQGANIQYF
TGCGCCAGCAGCCAGGACCCGGGACAGGGGGCCAACATTCAGTACTTC
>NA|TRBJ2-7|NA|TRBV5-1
CASSPQPQDISYEQYF
TGCGCCAGCAGCCCCCAGCCGCAGGATATCTCCTACGAGCAGTACTTC
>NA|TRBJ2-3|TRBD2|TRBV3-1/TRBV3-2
CASSQDLALAGGRTDTQYF
TGTGCCAGCAGCCAAGATTTAGCACTAGCGGGAGGACGCACAGATACGCAGTATTTT
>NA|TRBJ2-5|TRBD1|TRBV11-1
CASSPDRLYETQYF
TGTGCCAGCAGCCCGGACAGGCTGTACGAGACCCAGTACTTC
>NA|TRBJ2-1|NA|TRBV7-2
CASSLGSSYNEQFF
TGTGCCAGCAGCTTAGGAAGCTCCTACAATGAGCAGTTCTTC
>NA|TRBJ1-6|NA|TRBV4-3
CASSQATGFPLHF
TGCGCCAGCAGCCAGGCTACAGGGTTTCCCCTCCACTTT
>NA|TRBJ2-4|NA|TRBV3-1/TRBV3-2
CASSQVGIAKNIQYF
TGTGCCAGCAGCCAAGTCGGTATAGCCAAAAACATTCAGTACTTC
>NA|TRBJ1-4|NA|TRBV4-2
CASSPLGGDEKLFF
TGTGCCAGCAGCCCTTTGGGGGGGGATGAAAAACTGTTTTTT
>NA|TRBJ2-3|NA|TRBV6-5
CASSYRVKPSTDTQYF
TGTGCCAGCAGTTACAGGGTTAAACCTAGCACAGATACGCAGTATTTT
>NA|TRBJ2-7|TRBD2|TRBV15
CATSRDRSSGSSYEQYF
TGTGCCACCAGCAGAGATCGGTCTAGCGGGAGTTCCTACGAGCAGTACTTC
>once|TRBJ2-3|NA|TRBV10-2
CASSPGPGTDTQYF
TGCGCCAGCAGTCCGGGACCTGGCACAGATACGCAGTATTTT
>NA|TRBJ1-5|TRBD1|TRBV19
CASTMTGFQPQHF
TGTGCCAGTACCATGACAGGGTTTCAGCCCCAGCATTTT
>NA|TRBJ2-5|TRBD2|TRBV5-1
CASSLVRAGGQETQYF
TGCGCCAGCAGCTTGGTGAGAGCGGGGGGTCAAGAGACCCAGTACTTC
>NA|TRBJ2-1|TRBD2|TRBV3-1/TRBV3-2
CASSQERLAGDYNEQFF
TGTGCCAGCAGCCAAGAGAGGCTAGCGGGAGACTACAATGAGCAGTTCTTC
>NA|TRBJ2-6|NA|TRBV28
CASRGSSGANVLTF
TGTGCCAGCAGAGGGTCGAGCGGGGCCAACGTCCTGACTTTC
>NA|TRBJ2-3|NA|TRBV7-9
CASSLGSGIPSSTDTQYF
TGTGCCAGCAGCTTGGGCAGTGGGATCCCCTCTAGCACAGATACGCAGTATTTT
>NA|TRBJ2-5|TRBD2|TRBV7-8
CASSKVEGGPRETQYF
TGTGCCAGCAGCAAGGTAGAGGGAGGGCCTCGGGAGACCCAGTACTTC
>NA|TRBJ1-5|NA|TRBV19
CASRAMREFLHF
TGTGCCAGTAGGGCGATGAGGGAGTTCTTGCATTTT
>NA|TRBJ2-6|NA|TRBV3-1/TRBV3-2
CASSHIHAAQSGANVLTF
TGTGCCAGCAGCCATATCCACGCAGCGCAATCTGGGGCCAACGTCCTGACTTTC
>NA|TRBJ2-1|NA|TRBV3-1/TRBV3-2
CASSSTLGTLVHNEQFF
TGTGCCAGCAGCTCGACCCTCGGGACTCTCGTGCACAATGAGCAGTTCTTC
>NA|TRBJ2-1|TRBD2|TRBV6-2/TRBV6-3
CASSTRLAGSYNEQFF
TGTGCCAGCAGTACCCGACTAGCGGGCTCCTACAATGAGCAGTTCTTC
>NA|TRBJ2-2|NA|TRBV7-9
CASSFRANGELFF
TGTGCCAGCAGCTTCCGGGCAAACGGAGAGCTGTTTTTT
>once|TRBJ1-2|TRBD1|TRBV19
CASSILDRKGNYGYTF
TGTGCCAGTAGTATCCTGGACAGGAAGGGGAACTATGGCTACACCTTC
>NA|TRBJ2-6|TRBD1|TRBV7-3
CASSLTGGSGANVLTF
TGTGCCAGCAGTTTGACAGGGGGCTCTGGGGCCAACGTCCTGACTTTC
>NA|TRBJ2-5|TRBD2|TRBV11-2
CASSSRTSAQETQYF
TGTGCCAGCAGCTCCCGGACTAGCGCCCAAGAGACCCAGTACTTC
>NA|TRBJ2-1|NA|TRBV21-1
CASSKSPDMKVGDEQFF
TGTGCCAGCAGCAAGAGCCCCGATATGAAGGTGGGCGATGAGCAGTTCTTC
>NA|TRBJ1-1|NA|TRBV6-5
CASAWGTMNTEAFF
TGTGCCAGCGCCTGGGGGACAATGAACACTGAAGCTTTCTTT
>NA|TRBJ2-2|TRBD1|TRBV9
CASSGSPDRAVGELFF
TGTGCCAGCAGCGGATCACCGGACAGGGCCGTCGGGGAGCTGTTTTTT
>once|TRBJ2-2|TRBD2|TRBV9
CASSLGLAAYTGELFF
TGTGCCAGCAGCTTGGGACTAGCGGCTTACACCGGGGAGCTGTTTTTT
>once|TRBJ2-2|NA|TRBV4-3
CASSQDGAGNTGELFF
TGCGCCAGCAGCCAAGATGGAGCAGGGAACACCGGGGAGCTGTTTTTT
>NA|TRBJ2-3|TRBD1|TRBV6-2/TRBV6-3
CASSYGGQGTDTQYF
TGTGCCAGCAGTTACGGAGGACAGGGCACAGATACGCAGTATTTT
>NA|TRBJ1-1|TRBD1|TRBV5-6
CASSLKDRGHTEAFF
TGTGCCAGCAGCTTGAAGGACAGGGGACACACTGAAGCTTTCTTT
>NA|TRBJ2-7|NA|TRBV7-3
CASSPMNRGDEQYF
TGTGCCAGCAGCCCCATGAATAGGGGCGACGAGCAGTACTTC
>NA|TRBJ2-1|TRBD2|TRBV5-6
CASSSTAGDSYNEQFF
TGTGCCAGCAGCTCAACAGCGGGAGATTCGTACAATGAGCAGTTCTTC
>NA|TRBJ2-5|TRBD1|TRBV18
CASSPPGQGAHSGTQYF
TGTGCCAGCTCACCACCGGGACAGGGGGCGCATTCCGGGACCCAGTACTTC
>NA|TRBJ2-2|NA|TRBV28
CAGGGRNTGELFF
TGTGCCGGAGGGGGTAGGAACACCGGGGAGCTGTTTTTT
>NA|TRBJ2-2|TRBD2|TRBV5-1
CASSQGTSGRDTGELFF
TGCGCCAGCAGCCAAGGGACTAGCGGGAGAGACACCGGGGAGCTGTTTTTT
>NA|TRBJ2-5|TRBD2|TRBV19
CASSIRTSEETQYF
TGTGCCAGTAGTATACGGACTAGCGAAGAGACCCAGTACTTC
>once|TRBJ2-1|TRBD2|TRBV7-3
CASSFSSGNEQFF
TGTGCCAGCAGCTTTTCTAGCGGGAATGAGCAGTTCTTC